This passage covers 17 T cell receptor beta chains from one sample sequenced in a study of human T cells and chemical hapten exposure. Each CDR3 protein gets one entry after TCRdb re-called the RACE reads with MiXCR. Of 65,000 to 95,000 distinct CDR3 sequences in the sample, around 9.4% were seen once. The time point here: healthy volunteer bleed at 6 weeks. Unfractionated whole blood was the source from which total RNA was extracted. What was sequenced was whole blood. The receptors derive from a female donor in good health. Some clones in this sample may be carry-over from other donors' samples.

In DNA form, the CDR3 reads TGTGCCAGCTCACCGACAATCTCTGGGGCCAACGTCCTGACTTTC. Translation: CASSPTISGANVLTF. The V call is TRBV18, the J call TRBJ2-6, with D hard to call. The germline V gene encodes CDR1 KGHSH and CDR2 LQKENI. Trimming cost V 3 bases and J 0 bases, with 6 bases left between them. The CDR3 has 15 amino acids.

This clonotype has just a few counts. V gene TRBV5-1 combines with J gene TRBJ1-1; 11 positions match TRBD1. CDR1 is SGHRS and CDR2 is YFSETQ in the germline V gene. This CDR3 spans 13 amino acids. V trimming: 4 bases; J trimming: 6 bases; junction bases outside the gene matches: 2. As DNA, the CDR3 is TGCGCCAGCAGCCCGGGACAGGGGGCTGAAGCTTTCTTT. Its protein is CASSPGQGAEAFF. The full variable domain, in which reference TRBV5-1 and TRBJ1-1 provide the parts outside the CDR3, is KAGVTQTPRYLIKTRGQQVTLSCSPISGHRSVSWYQQTPGQGLQFLFEYFSETQRNKGNFPGRFSGRQFSNSRSEMNVSTLELGDSALYLCASSPGQGAEAFFGQGTRLTVV.

This chain joins TRBV12-3 or TRBV12-4 and TRBJ1-4; D unresolved. The V end lost 1 base, the J end lost 7 bases, and 7 bases lay between the germline ends. CDR3 size: 13 residues. This CDR3 reads CASSLVSGEKLFF. The CDR3 DNA reads as TGTGCCAGCAGTTTAGTTAGCGGTGAAAAACTGTTTTTT.

This clonotype was observed at least ten times. The V gene is TRBV12-3 or TRBV12-4, the J gene TRBJ2-5, with 15 nucleotides matching TRBD2. The CDR3 has 17 residues. J lost 5 bases, V lost 5 bases, and 9 bases had no gene match. In nucleotides, the CDR3 is TGTGCCAGCAGTGCGAGCCCGGGACTAGCGGGGGGTGAGACCCAGTACTTC. Translating gives CASSASPGLAGGETQYF.

This clonotype was found a few times. The chain couples TRBV14 to TRBJ1-1; tentatively, D is TRBD1 (5 bases). The ends were cut back, 1 base at V and 3 bases at J, with 18 bases in the middle. The germline CDR1 and CDR2 sequences are SGHDN and FVKESK. There are 17 residues in the CDR3. CDR3 region: CASSQGLVFRGYTEAFF. CDR3 nucleotides: TGTGCCAGCAGCCAAGGGTTAGTCTTTAGGGGATACACTGAAGCTTTCTTT.

This clonotype has a handful of counts. The chain has TRBV7-2 and TRBJ1-1, with D possibly being TRBD1 (5 bases). V was pared by 1 base and J by 7 bases, with 13 bases between. CDR1 is SGHTA, CDR2 FQGNSA, per germline. The CDR3 has 14 residues. DNA of the CDR3: TGTGCCAGCAGCTTAGGGTTTGAGGGGAATGAAGCTTTCTTT. Its protein is CASSLGFEGNEAFF. The whole variable domain, filled in from reference TRBV7-2 and TRBJ1-1, reads GAGVSQSPSNKVTEKGKDVELRCDPISGHTALYWYRQSLGQGLEFLIYFQGNSAPDKSGLPSDRFSAERTGGSVSTLTIQRTQQEDSAVYLCASSLGFEGNEAFFGQGTRLTVV.

Many counts were recorded for this clonotype. The chain links TRBV9 to TRBJ2-7, with a tentative D call TRBD2 (5 bases). V was shortened by 3 bases and J by 2 bases, with 12 bases between the two germline ends. The CDR3 loop spans 14 amino acids. Germline V lookup: CDR1 SGDLS, CDR2 YYNGEE. The CDR3 here is CASSEGDPAYEQYF. The CDR3 DNA is TGTGCCAGCAGCGAGGGAGACCCGGCCTACGAGCAGTACTTC.

In regard to this clonotype: The CDR3 ends on some other residue instead of the conserved phenylalanine or tryptophan, so this is likely a read error. The V gene is TRBV5-1, the J gene TRBJ2-7; D is undetermined. V was shortened by 0 bases and J by 3 bases, with 7 bases between the two germline ends. The CDR3 totals 13 residues. CDR1 is SGHRS, CDR2 YFSETQ, per germline. This CDR3 reads CASSLEGLYEQYL. The DNA for the CDR3 is TGCGCCAGCAGCTTGGAAGGCCTCTACGAGCAGTACCTC.

This clonotype was counted ten times or more. The J gene is TRBJ2-7, the V gene TRBV20-1; 8 bases line up with TRBD1. The CDR3 runs 14 residues. The V segment lost 5 bases and the J segment 3 bases; nucleotides outside the gene matches: 9. Per germline, CDR1 DFQATT and CDR2 SNEGSKA (reference sequence). CDR3 nucleotide sequence: TGCAGTGCTCCATCCCGGACAGGGAACTACGAGCAGTACTTC. Translated, it gives CSAPSRTGNYEQYF.

The J gene is TRBJ2-3, the V gene TRBV2; no definite D call. There are 12 residues in the CDR3. Germline-derived CDR1 and CDR2 are SNHLY and FYNNEI. With 2 bases removed from V and 1 base from J, the gap between germline ends came to 1 base. Here the CDR3 DNA reads TGTGCCAGCAGTGAACGCACAGATACGCAGTATTTT. It codes for CASSERTDTQYF.

The chain links TRBV12-3 or TRBV12-4 to TRBJ2-3; 9 bases line up with TRBD1. The CDR3 is made up of 17 amino acids. V shed 5 bases and J 5 bases; nucleotides not matched to a gene: 14. The CDR3 spells CASSPPYRGRGEDTQYF. DNA for the CDR3: TGTGCCAGCAGTCCGCCCTACAGGGGGCGAGGGGAAGATACGCAGTATTTT.

This clonotype was counted a few times. The chain uses TRBV9 and TRBJ2-2, with D possibly being TRBD1 (5 bases). The V and J ends lost 4 bases and 6 bases respectively, with 16 bases between them. The germline gives CDR1 SGDLS, CDR2 YYNGEE. The CDR3 is 15 residues long. This chain's CDR3 is CASSRSIAGSGELFF. The CDR3 DNA is TGTGCCAGCAGCCGATCAATAGCAGGGTCCGGGGAGCTGTTTTTT.

The CDR3 bases are TGTGCCAGCTCACTAGGGGAGACAGGCGAGCAGTACTTC. It yields the protein CASSLGETGEQYF. The chain combines TRBV18 with TRBJ2-7, with a tentative D call TRBD1 (6 bases). CDR1 KGHSH and CDR2 LQKENI come from the germline V gene. The CDR3 runs to 13 residues. The V and J ends lost 4 bases and 6 bases respectively, with 13 bases between them.

In this sample, this clonotype turned up many times. V is TRBV14 and J is TRBJ2-5; no definite D call. Trimming cost V 2 bases and J 0 bases, with 13 bases left between them. Germline CDR1 reads SGHDN; CDR2 reads FVKESK. The CDR3 loop spans 16 amino acids. CDR3 sequence reads: CASSQPVTAYQETQYF. The DNA of the CDR3 is TGTGCCAGCAGCCAACCCGTCACAGCGTACCAAGAGACCCAGTACTTC.

The chain couples TRBV20-1 to TRBJ1-1; D call uncertain. This CDR3 has 10 amino acids. Germline V CDR1 and CDR2: DFQATT, SNEGSKA (reference sequence). Trimming shortened V by 3 bases and J by 8 bases, and 7 bases separated the two germline ends. The CDR3 coding sequence is TGCAGTGCTAGTTCTGGGGAAGCTTTCTTT. This translates into CSASSGEAFF.

The table lists this clonotype with many counts. The chain links TRBV12-3 or TRBV12-4 to TRBJ2-1; D not certain. The CDR3 has 13 residues. The germline V and J ends were trimmed by 4 bases and 8 bases, with 12 bases remaining between them. The CDR3 spells CASSWGTGHEQFF. The CDR3 coding sequence is TGTGCCAGCAGTTGGGGTACTGGCCATGAGCAGTTCTTC.

This clonotype appeared a few times. As DNA, the CDR3 is TGCAGTGCCCCCCCAGTGAACACTGAAGCTTTCTTT. Its translation: CSAPPVNTEAFF. The chain joins TRBV20-1 to TRBJ1-1; D gene unclear. CDR3 length: 12 amino acids. The germline V gene has CDR1 DFQATT and CDR2 SNEGSKA (reference sequence). V lost 6 bases, J lost 0 bases, and 8 bases lay in between.